At least ten counts were recorded for the clone carrying this TCR beta chain. The study defined stable Graves' hyperthyroidism as no ophthalmopathy progression within 18 months. Those patients with uncontrolled infection, other autoimmune disease, pregnancy or lactation were excluded. Fresh peripheral blood, about 10 ml of it, supplied the PBMCs. This record comes from a study of T cells in Graves' hyperthyroidism and ophthalmopathy. RNA transcripts gave rise to amplified TCR beta CDR3 regions. The primer set for the first-round RT-PCR of the TCR CDR3 was HTBI. Via MiXCR, TCRdb re-called the multiplex PCR reads, giving one row per CDR3 protein. The data contain hundreds of thousands of distinct CDR3 sequences, under 20% of them singletons. The germline gives CDR1 KGHSH, CDR2 LQKENI. The CDR3 covers 15 residues. The ends were cut back, 2 bases at V and 0 bases at J, with 8 bases in the middle.

The sequence was collected from a woman under 40 with Graves' hyperthyroidism. Sequenced input: blood. This chain links TRBV18 with TRBJ2-1, with a weak D call TRBD2 (7 bases). This CDR3 reads CASSPGGASYNEQFF. In nucleotides, the CDR3 is TGTGCCAGCTCACCAGGGGGGGCCTCCTACAATGAGCAGTTCTTC. The variable domain in full, completed from reference TRBV18 and TRBJ2-1, reads NAGVMQNPRHLVRRRGQEARLRCSPMKGHSHVYWYRQLPEEGLKFMVYLQKENIIDESGMPKERFSAEFPKEGPSILRIQQVVRGDSAAYFCASSPGGASYNEQFFGPGTRLTVL.